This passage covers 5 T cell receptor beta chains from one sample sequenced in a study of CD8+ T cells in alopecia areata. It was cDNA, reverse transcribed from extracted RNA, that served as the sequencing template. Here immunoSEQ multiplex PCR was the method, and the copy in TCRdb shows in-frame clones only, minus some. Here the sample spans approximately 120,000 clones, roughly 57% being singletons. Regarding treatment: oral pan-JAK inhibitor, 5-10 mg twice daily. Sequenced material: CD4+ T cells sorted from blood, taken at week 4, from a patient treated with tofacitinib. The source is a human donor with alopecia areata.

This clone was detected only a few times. The CDR3 DNA is TGTGCCAGCAGAAGACAAGGTTCGGGTTACACCGGGGAGCTGTTTTTT. Amino acids: CASRRQGSGYTGELFF. The chain combines TRBV28 with TRBJ2-2; D remains unclear. Per germline, CDR1 MDHEN and CDR2 SYDVKM. CDR3 length equals 16 residues. Trimming cost V 6 bases and J 3 bases, with 17 bases left between them. The whole variable domain, remainder taken from reference TRBV28 and TRBJ2-2, is DVKVTQSSRYLVKRTGEKVFLECVQDMDHENMFWYRQDPGLGLRLIYFSYDVKMKEKGDIPEGYSVSREKKERFSLILESASTNQTSMYLCASRRQGSGYTGELFFGEGSRLTVL.

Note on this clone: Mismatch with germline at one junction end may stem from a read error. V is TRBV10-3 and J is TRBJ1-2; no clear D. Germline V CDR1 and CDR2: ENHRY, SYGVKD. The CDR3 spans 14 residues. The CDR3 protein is CAISESGQDYGYTF. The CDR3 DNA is TGTGCCATCAGTGAGTCAGGGCAGGACTACGGCTACACCTTC.

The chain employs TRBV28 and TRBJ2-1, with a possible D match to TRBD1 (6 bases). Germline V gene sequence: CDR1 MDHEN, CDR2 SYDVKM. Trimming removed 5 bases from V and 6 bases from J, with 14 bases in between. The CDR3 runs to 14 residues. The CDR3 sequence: CASSKQGSSNEQFF. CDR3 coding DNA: TGTGCCAGCAGTAAGCAGGGGTCTAGCAATGAGCAGTTCTTC.

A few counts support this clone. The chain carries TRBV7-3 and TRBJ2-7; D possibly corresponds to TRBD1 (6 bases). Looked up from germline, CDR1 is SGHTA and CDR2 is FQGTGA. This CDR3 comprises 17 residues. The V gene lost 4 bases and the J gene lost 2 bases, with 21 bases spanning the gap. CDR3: CASSSIEGIGGTYEQYF. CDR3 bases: TGTGCCAGCAGCTCGATCGAGGGCATAGGGGGAACCTACGAGCAGTACTTC.

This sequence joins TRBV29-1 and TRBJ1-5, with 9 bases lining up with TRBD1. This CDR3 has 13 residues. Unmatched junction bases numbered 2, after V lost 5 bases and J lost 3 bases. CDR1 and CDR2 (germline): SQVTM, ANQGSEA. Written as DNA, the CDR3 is TGCAGCGTTCAACAGGGGGCCAATCAGCCCCAGCATTTT. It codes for CSVQQGANQPQHF. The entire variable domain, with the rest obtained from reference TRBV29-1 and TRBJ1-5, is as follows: SAVISQKPSRDICQRGTSLTIQCQVDSQVTMMFWYRQQPGQSLTLIATANQGSEATYESGFVIDKFPISRPNLTFSTLTVSNMSPEDSSIYLCSVQQGANQPQHFGDGTRLSIL.